The 25 T cell receptor beta chains below were found in one sample sequenced in a study of cytomegalovirus exposure and HLA in healthy donors. PCR involved 60 Vbeta and 13 Jbeta primers. The protocol was immunoSEQ multiplex PCR, while the TCRdb copy is restricted to in-frame clones and leaves out a portion. Of some 200,000 clones listed, roughly 80% are singletons. Sequenced material: PBMCs. Receptors originate from a man in his forties or fifties in good health and CMV-seronegative.

CDR3 sequence: CATSSYGGGPPSTDTQYF. As DNA, the CDR3 is TGTGCCACCAGCAGTTATGGCGGGGGGCCCCCGAGCACAGATACGCAGTATTTT. This chain connects TRBV15 to TRBJ2-3; TRBD2 matches at 8 bases. J was trimmed by 0 bases and V by 3 bases; bases with no gene match: 11. The CDR3 is 18 residues long. In germline, CDR1 is LNHNV, CDR2 YYDKDF (reference sequence).

This chain joins TRBV7-9 and TRBJ1-2, with D maybe TRBD1 (6 bases). Trimming shortened V by 0 bases and J by 8 bases, and 19 bases separated the two germline ends. The length of the CDR3 is 16 residues. Looked up from germline, CDR1 is SEHNR and CDR2 is FQNEAQ (reference sequence). CDR3 region: CASSLATGREILGYTF. In DNA, the CDR3 is TGTGCCAGCAGCTTAGCAACAGGGAGAGAAATCTTGGGCTACACCTTC.

The chain employs TRBV27 and TRBJ2-3, with TRBD2 matching over 14 bases. Germline V gene data show CDR1 as MNHEY and CDR2 as SMNVEV (reference sequence). This CDR3 is built from 17 residues. Germline trimming cut 5 bases from V and 2 bases from J; bases unmatched to any gene: 6. CDR3 in DNA: TGTGCCAGCAGTCCGGGACTAGCGGGGGCCCTCACAGATACGCAGTATTTT. Translated: CASSPGLAGALTDTQYF.

This clone was observed a single time. DNA of the CDR3: TGTGCCAGCAGCCCGGACAGGGACACTGAAGCTTTCTTT. Residues: CASSPDRDTEAFF. This chain uses TRBV7-8 with TRBJ1-1; TRBD1 aligns across 8 bases. The germline V gene encodes CDR1 SGHVS and CDR2 FQNEAQ. With 5 bases clipped from V and 3 bases from J, the junction kept 2 bases outside the gene matches. This CDR3 spans 13 amino acids.

V gene TRBV18 combines with J gene TRBJ1-1; 7 nucleotides agree with TRBD1. The CDR3 totals 15 residues. The junction had 12 bases not matched to a gene; V was cut back by 6 bases and J by 5 bases. CDR1 is KGHSH and CDR2 is LQKENI in the germline V gene. As DNA, the CDR3 is TGTGCCAGCTCTCCCGACAGGGCTAGAGGGACTGAAGCTTTCTTT. Its protein product is CASSPDRARGTEAFF. Complete variable domain (other parts from reference TRBV18 and TRBJ1-1): NAGVMQNPRHLVRRRGQEARLRCSPMKGHSHVYWYRQLPEEGLKFMVYLQKENIIDESGMPKERFSAEFPKEGPSILRIQQVVRGDSAAYFCASSPDRARGTEAFFGQGTRLTVV.

CDR3 loop: CASSLISGGAGYNEQFF. The DNA for the CDR3 is TGCGCCAGCAGCCTGATCAGCGGGGGGGCCGGCTACAATGAGCAGTTCTTC. The genes are TRBV4-3 and TRBJ2-1; TRBD2 matches 10 bases. In germline, CDR1 is LGHNA, CDR2 YSLEER. The CDR3 spans 17 residues. The ends lost 4 bases at V and 3 bases at J; junction bases unmatched: 9.

The chain recombines TRBV10-3 with TRBJ1-5; D is ambiguous. Germline-derived CDR1 and CDR2 are ENHRY and SYGVKD. V shed 2 bases and J shed 8 bases, with 10 bases lying between them. This CDR3 is 13 amino acids long. The CDR3 DNA reads TGTGCCATCAGTGAGAGGCCGGAGGAGCCCCAGCATTTT. This translates into CAISERPEEPQHF.

The CDR3 loop reads CASNRLGQETQYF. DNA of the CDR3: TGTGCCAGCAACAGACTAGGGCAAGAGACCCAGTACTTC. The V call is TRBV2, the J call TRBJ2-5; D may be TRBD2 (6 bases). V lost 7 bases, J lost 2 bases, and 11 bases lay in between. The germline gives CDR1 SNHLY, CDR2 FYNNEI. This CDR3 has 13 residues. Combining the CDR3 with reference TRBV2 and TRBJ2-5 gives the whole variable domain EPEVTQTPSHQVTQMGQEVILRCVPISNHLYFYWYRQILGQKVEFLVSFYNNEISEKSEIFDDQFSVERPDGSNFTLKIRSTKLEDSAMYFCASNRLGQETQYFGPGTRLLVL.

This clone was found once. V is TRBV5-1 and J is TRBJ2-2; D call uncertain. V dropped 0 bases and J dropped 1 base, with 7 bases sitting between them. The CDR3 runs to 15 residues. CDR1 and CDR2 (germline): SGHRS, YFSETQ. The CDR3 spells CASSLATENTGELFF. CDR3 in DNA: TGCGCCAGCAGCTTGGCGACTGAGAACACCGGGGAGCTGTTTTTT.

The chain combines TRBV7-8 with TRBJ2-5; 9 bases fit TRBD2. The CDR3 extends over 16 amino acids. CDR1 and CDR2 from the germline V gene are SGHVS and FQNEAQ. V was pared by 1 base and J by 4 bases, with 7 bases of the junction left unmatched. The CDR3 here is CASSLGGGGAAETQYF. The CDR3 nucleotides read TGTGCCAGCAGCTTAGGGGGCGGGGGGGCGGCAGAGACCCAGTACTTC.

Written as DNA, the CDR3 is TGTGCCAGCAGCAGGGGGCGTGAAAAACTGTTTTTT. This gives the protein CASSRGREKLFF. The chain uses TRBV28 and TRBJ1-4; 8 bases are a match to TRBD1. Trimming removed 6 bases from V and 7 bases from J; junction bases left unmatched: 1. Germline-derived CDR1 and CDR2 are MDHEN and SYDVKM. The CDR3 consists of 12 residues. The variable domain in full, with the rest retrieved from reference TRBV28 and TRBJ1-4, is DVKVTQSSRYLVKRTGEKVFLECVQDMDHENMFWYRQDPGLGLRLIYFSYDVKMKEKGDIPEGYSVSREKKERFSLILESASTNQTSMYLCASSRGREKLFFGSGTQLSVL.

The chain couples TRBV25-1 to TRBJ1-4; possibly TRBD1 for D (6 bases). The CDR3 runs to 13 residues. Between the trimmed V and J ends, which lost 6 bases and 3 bases, there was a span of 8 bases. CDR1 MGHDK and CDR2 SYGVNS come from the germline V gene. CDR3 bases: TGTGCCAGCAGACAGGGACCTAATGAAAAACTGTTTTTT. Translated, it gives CASRQGPNEKLFF.

The CDR3 spells CASSVTPDKQPQHF. CDR3 DNA: TGTGCCAGCAGTGTCACACCGGACAAGCAGCCCCAGCATTTT. This rearrangement joins TRBV6-1 to TRBJ1-5; possible D gene TRBD1, 5 bases. The CDR3 runs 14 residues. V was cut by 4 bases and J by 7 bases, with 14 bases left in between. CDR1 MNHNS and CDR2 SASEGT come from the germline V gene.

CDR3 nucleotides: TGTGCCAGCAGCTTCTCGGGCAATCAGCCCCAGCATTTT. Protein sequence: CASSFSGNQPQHF. The chain carries TRBV7-2 and TRBJ1-5; D not certain. The germline V gene has CDR1 SGHTA and CDR2 FQGNSA. Trimming pared 3 bases from V and 2 bases from J, leaving 5 bases between. This CDR3 contains 13 residues.

The V call is TRBV19, the J call TRBJ1-1, with D perhaps TRBD1 (6 bases). The CDR3 extends over 13 amino acids. V was shortened by 5 bases and J by 6 bases, with 13 bases between the two germline ends. The germline CDR1 and CDR2 sequences are LNHDA and SQIVND (reference sequence). CDR3 DNA sequence: TGTGCCAGTAGTGCAGACAGGACGTCTGAAGCTTTCTTT. It yields the protein CASSADRTSEAFF.

The chain uses TRBV27 and TRBJ2-2, with a weak D call TRBD1 (5 bases). The germline V gene encodes CDR1 MNHEY and CDR2 SMNVEV (reference sequence). The CDR3 is 14 residues long. Trimming left V 3 bases short and J 3 bases short, with 8 bases between. The CDR3 DNA follows: TGTGCCAGCAGTTTGTCAGGGTACACCGGGGAGCTGTTTTTT. It encodes CASSLSGYTGELFF.

J is TRBJ1-2 and V is TRBV6-1, with 9 bases that match TRBD1. Trimming removed 6 bases from V and 4 bases from J; junction bases left unmatched: 6. Germline V gives CDR1 MNHNS, CDR2 SASEGT. The CDR3 sequence is 14 residues long. The CDR3, as DNA: TGTGCCAGCAGCCCCGGACAGGGGCCCTATGGCTACACCTTC. Its protein is CASSPGQGPYGYTF.

This clone was counted a single time. The chain employs TRBV6-5 and TRBJ1-6, with D perhaps matching TRBD1 (5 bases). The CDR3 runs to 14 residues. Germline loops: CDR1 MNHEY, CDR2 SVGAGI. Trimming left V 5 bases short and J 6 bases short, with 11 bases between. The CDR3 here is CASSGGAGNSPLHF. The CDR3 coding sequence is TGTGCCAGCAGTGGAGGGGCCGGTAATTCACCCCTCCACTTT.

This clone was seen a few times. This chain joins TRBV6-1 and TRBJ1-4, with D unresolved. The CDR3 loop spans 14 amino acids. Germline V gene sequence: CDR1 MNHNS, CDR2 SASEGT. Trimming removed 4 bases from V and 8 bases from J, with 14 bases in between. CDR3 bases: TGTGCCAGCAGTGGTTCCCCACGGCGGGAAAAACTGTTTTTT. Translation gives CASSGSPRREKLFF.

V gene TRBV13 combines with J gene TRBJ2-3; D unclear. This CDR3 contains 14 residues. Trimming took off 5 bases at V and 4 bases at J, with 13 bases between the two ends. The V gene's germline CDR1 is PRHDT and CDR2 FYEKMQ (reference sequence). The CDR3 here is CASSPPLLPDTQYF. In DNA form, the CDR3 reads TGTGCCAGCAGCCCCCCTTTACTACCAGATACGCAGTATTTT.

V gene TRBV27 combines with J gene TRBJ2-1; 7 bases align to TRBD2. The V segment lost 3 bases and the J segment 7 bases; nucleotides outside the gene matches: 6. The CDR3 loop spans 14 amino acids. Germline loops: CDR1 MNHEY, CDR2 SMNVEV (reference sequence). As DNA, the CDR3 is TGTGCCAGCAGTTTGGCGGGGGTGGGAAATGAGCAGTTCTTC. It encodes CASSLAGVGNEQFF.

V usage is TRBV19 and J usage is TRBJ1-1; D not resolved. The germline V gene encodes CDR1 LNHDA and CDR2 SQIVND (reference sequence). The V and J ends lost 6 bases and 0 bases respectively, with 8 bases between them. The CDR3 sequence is 13 residues long. The CDR3 loop reads CASRAAMNTEAFF. The CDR3 DNA reads TGTGCCAGTAGAGCCGCTATGAACACTGAAGCTTTCTTT.

V gene TRBV29-1 combines with J gene TRBJ1-2, with no clear D. Germline assignment: CDR1 SQVTM and CDR2 ANQGSEA. Trimming removed 0 bases from V and 4 bases from J, with 24 bases in between. This CDR3 spans 18 amino acids. CDR3 sequence: CSVEEWAVDRAGGYGYTF. DNA of the CDR3: TGCAGCGTTGAAGAATGGGCAGTCGACCGAGCCGGAGGCTATGGCTACACCTTC.

This chain uses TRBV7-2 with TRBJ2-3; 10 nucleotides match TRBD2. This CDR3 has 16 amino acids. The junction had 11 bases not matched to a gene; V was cut back by 6 bases and J by 5 bases. Looked up from germline, CDR1 is SGHTA and CDR2 is FQGNSA. CDR3 region: CASRRISGGRGDTQYF. CDR3 coding DNA: TGTGCCAGCAGACGAATTAGCGGGGGGCGGGGAGATACGCAGTATTTT.

V usage is TRBV6-6 and J usage is TRBJ2-7, with 8 bases lining up with TRBD1. Germline CDR1 is MNHNY and CDR2 is SVGAGI (reference sequence). Trimming cost V 5 bases and J 4 bases; bases outside gene matches: 10. The CDR3 covers 15 residues. The CDR3 DNA reads TGTGCCAGCAGTCTTTGGTCAGGGGGCACATACGAGCAGTACTTC. It codes for CASSLWSGGTYEQYF.